Presented here are 31 T cell receptor beta chains from one specimen sequenced in a study of blood T cell repertoires in COVID-19. Clones were sequenced by immunoSEQ multiplex PCR, and TCRdb holds only the in-frame ones, with some missing. Among roughly 200,000 clones listed, 70% to 80% were seen once. The specimen was peripheral blood. The receptors derive from a woman aged 40 to 49 with COVID-19, enrolled during active disease.

CDR3 sequence: CASSLGQGGGYTF. CDR3 sequence (DNA): TGTGCCAGCAGCTTGGGACAGGGTGGTGGCTACACCTTC. The gene calls are TRBV5-4 and TRBJ1-2; TRBD1 matches at 7 bases. Losses at the gene ends were 0 bases for V and 7 bases for J; bases not matched to a gene: 3. The CDR3 contains 13 residues. Germline values: CDR1 SGHNT, CDR2 YYREEE (reference sequence). Using reference TRBV5-4 and TRBJ1-2 for the parts outside the CDR3, the full variable domain is ETGVTQSPTHLIKTRGQQVTLRCSSQSGHNTVSWYQQALGQGPQFIFQYYREEENGRGNFPPRFSGLQFPNYSSELNVNALELDDSALYLCASSLGQGGGYTFGSGTRLTVV.

The rearrangement joins TRBV29-1 to TRBJ2-1, with 7 bases fitting TRBD2. Germline V gives CDR1 SQVTM, CDR2 ANQGSEA. This CDR3 is 17 amino acids long. Trimming removed 3 bases from V and 4 bases from J; junction bases left unmatched: 15. This CDR3 reads CSVEGRWDAGVYNEQFF. As DNA, the CDR3 is TGCAGCGTTGAGGGCAGGTGGGACGCGGGAGTATACAATGAGCAGTTCTTC.

This clone was observed a few times. This chain joins TRBV7-2 and TRBJ2-5; tentative D call: TRBD2 (5 bases). Germline-derived CDR1 and CDR2 are SGHTA and FQGNSA. Trimming cost V 4 bases and J 5 bases, with 11 bases left between them. The CDR3 runs to 13 residues. Written as DNA, the CDR3 is TGTGCCAGCAGCTATTTAAGAGGGGAGACCCAGTACTTC. Residues: CASSYLRGETQYF.

The chain is built from TRBV4-1 and TRBJ1-6, with no clear D. Germline V gives CDR1 MGHRA, CDR2 YSYEKL. V dropped 7 bases and J dropped 10 bases, with 14 bases sitting between them. CDR3 size: 13 residues. CDR3 sequence reads: CASTPEAGSPLHF. The CDR3 nucleotides read TGCGCCAGCACCCCCGAGGCGGGGTCACCCCTCCACTTT.

The chain employs TRBV4-2 and TRBJ2-1, with 14 bases aligning to TRBD2. The CDR3 has 16 amino acids. Germline CDR1 is LGHNA and CDR2 is YNFKEQ. Losses at the gene ends were 1 base for V and 9 bases for J; bases not matched to a gene: 5. This CDR3 reads CASSQAPGLAGAEQFF. In DNA, the CDR3 is TGTGCCAGCAGCCAAGCCCCGGGACTAGCGGGAGCTGAGCAGTTCTTC.

CDR3 nucleotide sequence: TGTGCCATCGGGGCAGGGGAGACCGGGGAGCTGTTTTTT. Translating it yields CAIGAGETGELFF. The rearrangement uses TRBV12-3 or TRBV12-4 and TRBJ2-2; maybe TRBD1 (6 bases). The CDR3 is 13 amino acids. Trimming took 10 bases from V and 5 from J, leaving 14 bases between them.

This rearrangement joins TRBV27 to TRBJ1-4; TRBD1 agrees at 10 bases. There are 15 residues in the CDR3. CDR1 MNHEY and CDR2 SMNVEV come from the germline V gene (reference sequence). V trimming: 5 bases; J trimming: 3 bases; junction bases outside the gene matches: 3. CDR3 in amino acids: CASSIGTGANEKLFF. For the CDR3, the DNA is TGTGCCAGCAGTATAGGGACAGGGGCTAATGAAAAACTGTTTTTT.

The chain has TRBV4-3 and TRBJ2-2, with unresolved D. The CDR3 spans 13 residues. Germline values: CDR1 LGHNA, CDR2 YSLEER. V lost 0 bases and J lost 6, with 5 bases in between. CDR3 protein: CASSQDLAGELFF. In DNA form, the CDR3 reads TGCGCCAGCAGCCAAGATCTTGCCGGGGAGCTGTTTTTT.

The V gene is TRBV7-2, the J gene TRBJ1-3, with D perhaps matching TRBD1 (6 bases). From germline, CDR1 is SGHTA and CDR2 FQGNSA. Trimming left V 4 bases short and J 8 bases short, with 15 bases between. The CDR3 has 14 amino acids. The CDR3 spells CASSYLDRGDTIYF. CDR3 coding DNA: TGTGCCAGCAGCTACCTGGACAGAGGGGACACCATATATTTT.

The chain recombines TRBV15 with TRBJ1-3; 10 positions match TRBD1. The CDR3 contains 16 residues. V lost 3 bases to trimming and J lost 0 bases; unmatched junction nucleotides: 2. Per germline, CDR1 LNHNV and CDR2 YYDKDF (reference sequence). CDR3 sequence reads: CATSRGQGSSGNTIYF. The CDR3 DNA sequence: TGTGCCACCAGCAGGGGACAGGGGTCCTCTGGAAACACCATATATTTT.

CDR3 DNA sequence: TGTGCCAGCAGCCAAGAGGAAAGGGAGCCCCTCCACTTT. It translates to CASSQEEREPLHF. The genes are TRBV3-1 (or the pseudogene TRBV3-2) and TRBJ1-6; no clear D gene. The CDR3 consists of 13 residues. The germline CDR1 and CDR2 sequences are LGHDT and YNNKEL (reference sequence). With 0 bases removed from V and 13 bases from J, the gap between germline ends came to 10 bases.

V and J are TRBV19 and TRBJ2-7, with D unresolved. CDR3 length: 17 residues. V was cut by 1 base and J by 0 bases, with 16 bases left in between. Germline lookup yields CDR1 LNHDA and CDR2 SQIVND (reference sequence). In DNA, the CDR3 is TGTGCCAGTAGTATAGTAGTATCCTCCGACATCTCCTACGAGCAGTACTTC. Its protein is CASSIVVSSDISYEQYF.

This clone turned up a few times. The rearrangement links TRBV2 to TRBJ1-3; D gene uncertain. The ends were cut back, 6 bases at V and 4 bases at J, with 7 bases in the middle. The germline gives CDR1 SNHLY, CDR2 FYNNEI. This CDR3 contains 12 residues. The CDR3 sequence is CASREGGNTIYF. The CDR3 DNA reads TGTGCCAGCAGAGAGGGAGGAAACACCATATATTTT.

The CDR3 here is CASSLVGRVNEQYF. CDR3 DNA sequence: TGCGCCAGCAGCTTGGTAGGGAGGGTGAACGAGCAGTACTTC. This sequence joins TRBV5-1 and TRBJ2-7, with 7 bases matching TRBD2. CDR3 length: 14 residues. Trimming at V came to 0 bases and at J to 5 bases, leaving 5 bases not matched to a gene. Germline assignment: CDR1 SGHRS and CDR2 YFSETQ.

The V gene is TRBV27, the J gene TRBJ1-1; 11 positions match TRBD1. Germline V CDR1 and CDR2: MNHEY, SMNVEV (reference sequence). The CDR3 length is 15 residues. The trim removed 5 bases at V and 5 bases at J, leaving 7 bases unmatched. CDR3 protein: CASSPGTGGRTEAFF. The CDR3 region has the DNA TGTGCCAGCAGTCCCGGGACAGGGGGACGAACTGAAGCTTTCTTT.

This clone was observed a single time. The gene calls are TRBV7-9 and TRBJ1-2, with a tentative D call TRBD1 (6 bases). V lost 1 base and J 3 bases, leaving 18 bases between the germline ends. The germline gives CDR1 SEHNR, CDR2 FQNEAQ (reference sequence). The CDR3 covers 17 residues. The CDR3 DNA is TGTGCCAGCAGCTTAGGGTCGATCCTGACAGGACACTATGGCTACACCTTC. Its protein product is CASSLGSILTGHYGYTF.

The chain couples TRBV10-2 to TRBJ2-3; no clear D. CDR3 length: 14 residues. Germline CDR1 reads WSHSY; CDR2 reads SAAADI. Trimming pared 8 bases from V and 1 base from J, leaving 13 bases between. CDR3 nucleotide sequence: TGCGCCAGCGGTAAGCTAAGCGGCACAGATACGCAGTATTTT. Residues: CASGKLSGTDTQYF.

This clone has only one observation. V is TRBV24-1 and J is TRBJ1-5; TRBD1 might be the D (5 bases). The CDR3 extends over 13 amino acids. Germline loops: CDR1 KGHDR, CDR2 SFDVKD. With 6 bases removed from V and 4 bases from J, the gap between germline ends came to 9 bases. As DNA, the CDR3 is TGTGCCACCAGTCCCGGGGGTAATCAGCCCCAGCATTTT. Protein: CATSPGGNQPQHF.

This clone was recorded many times. This rearrangement joins TRBV18 to TRBJ2-7; TRBD2 is a possible D gene (6 bases). Germline assignment: CDR1 KGHSH and CDR2 LQKENI. This CDR3 comprises 16 residues. With 6 bases removed from V and 7 bases from J, the gap between germline ends came to 25 bases. CDR3 in amino acids: CASSTPGGAGSGEQYF. The CDR3 region has the DNA TGTGCCAGCTCCACTCCCGGCGGGGCGGGATCGGGTGAGCAGTACTTC.

The J gene is TRBJ1-3, the V gene TRBV6-5; maybe TRBD1 (6 bases). In germline, CDR1 is MNHEY, CDR2 SVGAGI. This CDR3 contains 14 residues. V lost 2 bases and J lost 4, with 9 bases in between. The CDR3 sequence is CASSYGGKGNTIYF. The CDR3 DNA reads TGTGCCAGCAGTTACGGGGGCAAGGGAAACACCATATATTTT.

The chain has TRBV4-3 and TRBJ2-7, with D perhaps TRBD1 (5 bases). The ends were cut back, 0 bases at V and 3 bases at J, with 9 bases in the middle. The CDR3 sequence is 14 residues long. The germline CDR1 and CDR2 sequences are LGHNA and YSLEER. CDR3: CASSQDRGYYEQYF. The CDR3 coding sequence is TGCGCCAGCAGCCAAGATAGGGGTTACTACGAGCAGTACTTC.

The chain recombines TRBV5-6 with TRBJ2-1; D not resolved. CDR1 and CDR2 (germline): SGHDT, YYEEEE. V lost 4 bases, J lost 0 bases, and 11 bases lay in between. This CDR3 spans 15 amino acids. The DNA for the CDR3 is TGTGCCAGCAGCCCTACCGTAAGCTCCTACAATGAGCAGTTCTTC. It codes for CASSPTVSSYNEQFF.

This chain uses TRBV5-1 with TRBJ1-1; D uncertain. Per the germline V gene, CDR1 is SGHRS and CDR2 is YFSETQ. This CDR3 is built from 13 residues. V lost 4 bases and J lost 0, with 7 bases in between. The CDR3 spells CASSPRVNTEAFF. In DNA, the CDR3 is TGCGCCAGCAGCCCTCGGGTGAACACTGAAGCTTTCTTT.

The chain joins TRBV4-1 to TRBJ1-2; D perhaps matches TRBD1 (6 bases). Trimming removed 1 base at V and 4 bases at J, with 13 bases between. The length of the CDR3 is 15 residues. Germline-derived CDR1 and CDR2 are MGHRA and YSYEKL. In nucleotides, the CDR3 is TGCGCCAGCAGCCAAGCCGACAGAGGGGGCTATGGCTACACCTTC. Its protein is CASSQADRGGYGYTF.

The rearrangement uses TRBV5-1 and TRBJ2-5, with a possible D match to TRBD2 (6 bases). In germline, CDR1 is SGHRS, CDR2 YFSETQ. The CDR3 has 17 amino acids. Trimming removed 0 bases at V and 7 bases at J, with 22 bases between. Here the CDR3 DNA reads TGCGCCAGCAGCTTGGCCTTTCGAGCGGGCCCCGAGGGGACCCAGTACTTC. Residues: CASSLAFRAGPEGTQYF. The full variable domain, rest sourced from reference TRBV5-1 and TRBJ2-5, is KAGVTQTPRYLIKTRGQQVTLSCSPISGHRSVSWYQQTPGQGLQFLFEYFSETQRNKGNFPGRFSGRQFSNSRSEMNVSTLELGDSALYLCASSLAFRAGPEGTQYFGPGTRLLVL.

J is TRBJ1-2 and V is TRBV5-5; TRBD1 matches 12 bases. Germline values: CDR1 SGHKS, CDR2 YYEKEE (reference sequence). J lost 6 bases, V lost 1 base, and 10 bases had no gene match. The CDR3 extends over 17 amino acids. The CDR3 region is CASSLWDRGLLSHGYTF. Written as DNA, the CDR3 is TGTGCCAGCAGCTTGTGGGACAGGGGGCTACTTTCCCATGGCTACACCTTC.

As to this clone: The sample carries other DNA sequences with the same CDR3. This rearrangement joins TRBV5-6 to TRBJ2-7; D not resolved. CDR3 length equals 11 residues. V gave up 3 bases and J gave up 3 bases, with 4 bases separating them. Germline V CDR1 and CDR2: SGHDT, YYEEEE. The CDR3 protein is CASSSYYEQYF. CDR3 coding DNA: TGTGCCAGCAGCTCTTACTACGAGCAGTACTTC.

This chain links TRBV15 with TRBJ2-1, with TRBD2 matching 14 bases. Germline V gene sequence: CDR1 LNHNV, CDR2 YYDKDF (reference sequence). V lost 3 bases, J lost 9 bases, and 10 bases stayed unmatched. This CDR3 comprises 17 residues. This CDR3 reads CATSRVAGLAGEGEQFF. CDR3 bases: TGTGCCACCAGCAGGGTCGCGGGACTAGCGGGGGAGGGTGAGCAGTTCTTC. Using reference TRBV15 and TRBJ2-1 for the parts outside the CDR3, the full variable domain is DAMVIQNPRYQVTQFGKPVTLSCSQTLNHNVMYWYQQKSSQAPKLLFHYYDKDFNNEADTPDNFQSRRPNTSFCFLDIRSPGLGDTAMYLCATSRVAGLAGEGEQFFGPGTRLTVL.

The V and J genes are TRBV3-1 (or the pseudogene TRBV3-2) and TRBJ1-4; tentative D call: TRBD1 (6 bases). The CDR3 is 15 amino acids. Trimming removed 4 bases at V and 10 bases at J, with 19 bases between. Germline V gene data show CDR1 as LGHDT and CDR2 as YNNKEL (reference sequence). The CDR3 loop reads CASSRPLGQRAKLFF. The CDR3 DNA reads as TGTGCCAGCAGCCGACCCCTCGGACAGCGCGCAAAACTGTTTTTT.

This chain links TRBV5-1 with TRBJ2-2, with 9 positions matching TRBD1. The length of the CDR3 is 16 residues. V was clipped by 0 bases and J by 4 bases; unmatched bases: 4. The V gene's germline CDR1 is SGHRS and CDR2 YFSETQ. The DNA for the CDR3 is TGCGCCAGCAGCTTGGTGGGACAGGGAACCACCGGGGAGCTGTTTTTT. Translating it yields CASSLVGQGTTGELFF.

The chain combines TRBV19 with TRBJ2-3; 11 bases line up with TRBD2. CDR1 is LNHDA, CDR2 SQIVND, per germline (reference sequence). This CDR3 is 16 amino acids long. Trimming cost V 5 bases and J 2 bases; bases outside gene matches: 6. The CDR3 DNA reads as TGTGCCAGTAGTTTACGACTAGCGGGGTTCACAGATACGCAGTATTTT. Its protein is CASSLRLAGFTDTQYF. Supplemented by reference TRBV19 and TRBJ2-3, the full variable domain reads DGGITQSPKYLFRKEGQNVTLSCEQNLNHDAMYWYRQDPGQGLRLIYYSQIVNDFQKGDIAEGYSVSREKKESFPLTVTSAQKNPTAFYLCASSLRLAGFTDTQYFGPGTRLTVL.